The 22 T cell receptor beta chains below all came from one sample that was sequenced in a study of molecular identifiers for immune sequencing clone quantification. One entry per CDR3 protein, called by TCRdb with MiXCR from the PCR reads. The table includes about 640,000 distinct CDR3 sequences, just under 20% detected once. Sequenced material: naive CD8+ T cells from blood, with Jurkat cell RNA spiked in. As to subset: FACS-sorted CD8+CD4-CCR7+CD45RA+ naive T cells. These receptors came from a human donor in good health. Some libraries in this study had Jurkat cell RNA spiked in.

The table lists this clonotype with many counts. V is TRBV20-1 and J is TRBJ2-7; no reliable D call. Germline assignment: CDR1 DFQATT and CDR2 SNEGSKA (reference sequence). This CDR3 is 13 amino acids long. Trimming took 2 bases from V and 2 from J, leaving 10 bases between them. CDR3 loop: CSARSLHPYEQYF. The CDR3 nucleotides read TGCAGTGCTAGATCTCTTCACCCCTACGAGCAGTACTTC.

This clonotype was observed many times. CDR3 sequence: CAWSVGTPGEQFF. The DNA for the CDR3 is TGTGCCTGGAGTGTCGGGACCCCCGGGGAGCAGTTCTTC. The genes are TRBV30 and TRBJ2-1, with D perhaps being TRBD1 or TRBD2 (5 bases each). This CDR3 is 13 amino acids long. Trimming cost V 0 bases and J 10 bases, with 13 bases left between them. Per the germline V gene, CDR1 is GTSNPN and CDR2 is SVGIG (reference sequence).

Ten or more counts support this clonotype. Here the CDR3 reads CASSQDRGAAYEQYF. The DNA for the CDR3 is TGTGCCAGCAGCCAAGATCGGGGGGCGGCCTACGAGCAGTACTTC. The chain recombines TRBV4-2 with TRBJ2-7, with TRBD2 as a possible D gene (7 bases). V was cut by 0 bases and J by 2 bases, with 11 bases left in between. This CDR3 has 15 residues. Germline V gene lookup returns CDR1 LGHNA and CDR2 YNFKEQ.

As regards this clonotype: One end of the junction fails to match germline, which may point to a read error. The rearrangement uses TRBV2 and TRBJ2-5; no clear D. This CDR3 region has 13 residues. The germline V gene encodes CDR1 SNHLY and CDR2 FYNNEI. CDR3 sequence reads: CASREGSWETQYF. Written as DNA, the CDR3 is TGTGCCAGCCGTGAAGGCAGCTGGGAGACCCAGTACTTC.

In the case of this clonotype: Possible read error: a much larger clone is one base away. J is TRBJ1-5 and V is TRBV13; possible D gene TRBD1, 5 bases. CDR3 length equals 12 residues. CDR1 and CDR2 from the germline V gene are PRHDT and FYEKMQ (reference sequence). V was clipped by 4 bases and J by 6 bases, with 7 bases between them. CDR3 nucleotides: TGTGCCAGCAGCTCAGGGCGTCAGCCCCAGCATTTT. Translating gives CASSSGRQPQHF.

This clonotype was seen many times. This chain links TRBV14 with TRBJ2-1; D gene ambiguous. The CDR3 loop spans 12 amino acids. V was shortened by 1 base and J by 6 bases, with 4 bases between the two germline ends. The V gene's germline CDR1 is SGHDN and CDR2 FVKESK. The CDR3 region has the DNA TGTGCCAGCAGCCAAGGGTCCAATGAGCAGTTCTTC. Amino acids: CASSQGSNEQFF.

On this clonotype: Since a much larger clone is just one base distant, this may be a read error. The genes are TRBV2 and TRBJ2-7; D ambiguous. The CDR3 totals 13 residues. Germline values: CDR1 SNHLY, CDR2 FYNNEI. CDR3 region: CASSEAISYVQYF. The CDR3 nucleotides are TGTGCCAGCAGTGAAGCCATTTCCTACGTGCAGTACTTC.

In its sample, this clonotype was seen many times. The rearrangement links TRBV6-2 or TRBV6-3 to TRBJ1-1, with D unclear. V lost 0 bases and J lost 11, with 22 bases in between. The germline gives CDR1 MNHEY, CDR2 SVGEGT. The CDR3 sequence is 16 residues long. CDR3 protein: CASSYSLSPSVSGAFF. CDR3 coding DNA: TGTGCCAGCAGTTACTCTCTCTCCCCTTCAGTGAGTGGCGCTTTCTTT.

Many counts were recorded for this clonotype. V is TRBV29-1 and J is TRBJ1-2; D not certain. The V and J ends lost 0 bases and 3 bases respectively, with 8 bases between them. This CDR3 comprises 13 residues. The germline V gene encodes CDR1 SQVTM and CDR2 ANQGSEA. CDR3 protein: CSVEEGLDYGYTF. In DNA form, the CDR3 reads TGCAGCGTTGAAGAAGGGCTTGACTATGGCTACACCTTC. Drawing the rest from reference TRBV29-1 and TRBJ1-2, the complete variable domain is SAVISQKPSRDICQRGTSLTIQCQVDSQVTMMFWYRQQPGQSLTLIATANQGSEATYESGFVIDKFPISRPNLTFSTLTVSNMSPEDSSIYLCSVEEGLDYGYTFGSGTRLTVV.

This clonotype was seen repeatedly, ten times or more. This chain joins TRBV5-1 and TRBJ1-1; no clear D. The CDR3 runs to 14 residues. Germline-derived CDR1 and CDR2 are SGHRS and YFSETQ. The V end was cut by 0 bases, the J end by 5 bases, with 11 bases between. The CDR3 DNA follows: TGCGCCAGCAGCTTGGGGTATGGAGAGACTGAAGCTTTCTTT. It codes for CASSLGYGETEAFF.

This clonotype was observed at least ten times. The V call is TRBV28, the J call TRBJ2-7; 8 nucleotides agree with TRBD1. The germline V gene encodes CDR1 MDHEN and CDR2 SYDVKM. Germline trimming cut 3 bases from V and 7 bases from J; bases unmatched to any gene: 5. This CDR3 is built from 13 residues. CDR3 sequence: CASSLQGAREQYF. The CDR3 bases are TGTGCCAGCAGTTTGCAGGGGGCGCGAGAGCAGTACTTC.

Remarks on this clonotype: A much more abundant neighbour one base away suggests this may be a read error. CDR3 sequence reads: CASSYVGEKETRYF. The CDR3 nucleotides read TGTGCCAGCAGTTACGTTGGGGAGAAAGAGACCCGGTACTTC. The chain links TRBV6-5 to TRBJ2-5; TRBD2 might be the D (5 bases). This CDR3 has 14 amino acids. Germline CDR1 is MNHEY and CDR2 is SVGAGI.

The sample holds many counts of this clonotype. This chain connects TRBV20-1 to TRBJ2-7, with D perhaps TRBD1 (6 bases). Trimming took 0 bases from V and 0 from J, leaving 9 bases between them. This CDR3 contains 14 residues. The germline V gene encodes CDR1 DFQATT and CDR2 SNEGSKA (reference sequence). CDR3 in amino acids: CSARDPGVSYEQYF. As DNA, the CDR3 is TGCAGTGCTAGAGATCCAGGGGTCTCCTACGAGCAGTACTTC.

The table lists this clonotype with many counts. The gene calls are TRBV28 and TRBJ2-3; 8 nucleotides match TRBD2. This CDR3 has 17 amino acids. CDR1 and CDR2 (germline): MDHEN, SYDVKM. V shed 5 bases, J shed 4 bases, and the junction held 14 bases outside the gene matches. The CDR3, as DNA: TGTGCCAGCAGTCAGCTCCCCGGGAGCGGGAGTGCAGATACGCAGTATTTT. Its translation: CASSQLPGSGSADTQYF.

This clonotype has ten or more counts. The chain carries TRBV20-1 and TRBJ1-5; D is undetermined. This CDR3 comprises 16 residues. V lost 0 bases and J 5 bases, leaving 17 bases between the germline ends. From germline, CDR1 is DFQATT and CDR2 SNEGSKA (reference sequence). The CDR3 sequence: CSARDLSSAGYQPQHF. In DNA form, the CDR3 reads TGCAGTGCTAGAGATCTTTCGTCGGCAGGTTATCAGCCCCAGCATTTT.

This clonotype has at least ten counts. This rearrangement joins TRBV2 to TRBJ2-7, with 8 bases identical to TRBD1. Germline V gene data show CDR1 as SNHLY and CDR2 as FYNNEI. The J segment lost 4 bases and the V segment lost 5 bases, leaving 4 bases of the junction unmatched. The length of the CDR3 is 13 residues. The CDR3 region is CASSQGARYEQYF. As DNA, the CDR3 is TGTGCCAGCAGTCAGGGGGCGAGGTACGAGCAGTACTTC.

This clonotype has only a few counts. The chain links TRBV27 to TRBJ2-1; D is unresolved. Germline CDR1 is MNHEY and CDR2 is SMNVEV (reference sequence). V was shortened by 1 base and J by 7 bases, with 8 bases between the two germline ends. This CDR3 region has 13 residues. CDR3 bases: TGTGCCAGCAGTTTATTAGGCAGGAATGAGCAGTTCTTC. Encoded protein: CASSLLGRNEQFF.

This clonotype was picked up many times. This rearrangement joins TRBV12-3 or TRBV12-4 to TRBJ1-3; no firm D call. This CDR3 region has 14 residues. V was cut by 6 bases and J by 2 bases, with 11 bases left in between. In DNA form, the CDR3 reads TGTGCCAGCAGCCCAGATTTGGCTGGAAACACCATATATTTT. It is translated as CASSPDLAGNTIYF.

The V call is TRBV18, the J call TRBJ1-1; no clear D. The CDR3 is 14 amino acids. Germline CDR1 and CDR2: KGHSH and LQKENI. With 1 base removed from V and 3 bases from J, the gap between germline ends came to 9 bases. CDR3 DNA: TGTGCCAGCTCACCACGGGCGGATCACACTGAAGCTTTCTTT. Amino acids: CASSPRADHTEAFF. The full variable domain, with the rest looked up from reference TRBV18 and TRBJ1-1, is NAGVMQNPRHLVRRRGQEARLRCSPMKGHSHVYWYRQLPEEGLKFMVYLQKENIIDESGMPKERFSAEFPKEGPSILRIQQVVRGDSAAYFCASSPRADHTEAFFGQGTRLTVV.

With respect to this clonotype: No conserved phenylalanine or tryptophan ends this CDR3, so it is likely a read error. The V gene is TRBV12-3 or TRBV12-4, the J gene TRBJ2-1, with TRBD2 matching 10 bases. The CDR3 runs 14 residues. J lost 8 bases, V lost 5 bases, and 6 bases had no gene match. The CDR3 sequence is CASSPRTSGDEQFS. The CDR3 DNA reads as TGTGCCAGCAGTCCTCGGACTAGCGGCGATGAGCAGTTCTCC.

This clonotype has at least ten counts. This chain joins TRBV6-5 and TRBJ2-5; unclear D gene. CDR3 size: 16 residues. Trimming took 0 bases from V and 5 from J, leaving 16 bases between them. Germline-derived CDR1 and CDR2 are MNHEY and SVGAGI. DNA for the CDR3: TGTGCCAGCAGTTACTCTCTGGCTGGAGAGCCCGAGACCCAGTACTTC. Encoded protein: CASSYSLAGEPETQYF.

Note on this clonotype: Possible read error: a much larger clone is one base away. CDR3 residues: CASSPRAASSYELYF. CDR3 DNA sequence: TGTGCCAGCTCACCCCGGGCAGCGAGCTCCTACGAGCTGTACTTC. V is TRBV18 and J is TRBJ2-7; no firm D call. In germline, CDR1 is KGHSH, CDR2 LQKENI. CDR3 length: 15 amino acids.